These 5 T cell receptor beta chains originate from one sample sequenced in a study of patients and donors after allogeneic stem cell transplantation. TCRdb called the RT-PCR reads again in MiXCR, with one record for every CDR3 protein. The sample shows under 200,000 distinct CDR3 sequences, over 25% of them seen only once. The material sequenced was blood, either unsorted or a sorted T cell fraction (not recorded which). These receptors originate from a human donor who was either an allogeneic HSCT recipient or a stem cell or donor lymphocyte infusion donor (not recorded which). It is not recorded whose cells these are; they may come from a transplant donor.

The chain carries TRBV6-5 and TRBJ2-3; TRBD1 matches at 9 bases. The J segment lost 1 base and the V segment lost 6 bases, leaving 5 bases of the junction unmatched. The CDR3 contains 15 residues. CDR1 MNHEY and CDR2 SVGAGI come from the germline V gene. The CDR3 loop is CASSLDRGGTDTQYF. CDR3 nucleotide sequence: TGTGCCAGCAGCCTGGACAGGGGCGGCACAGATACGCAGTATTTT.

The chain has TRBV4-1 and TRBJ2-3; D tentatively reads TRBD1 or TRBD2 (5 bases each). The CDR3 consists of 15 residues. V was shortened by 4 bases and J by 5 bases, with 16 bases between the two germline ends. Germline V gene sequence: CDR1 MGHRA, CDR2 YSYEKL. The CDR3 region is CASSPRHEGLDTQYF. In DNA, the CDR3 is TGCGCCAGCAGCCCGAGACACGAGGGGTTAGATACGCAGTATTTT.

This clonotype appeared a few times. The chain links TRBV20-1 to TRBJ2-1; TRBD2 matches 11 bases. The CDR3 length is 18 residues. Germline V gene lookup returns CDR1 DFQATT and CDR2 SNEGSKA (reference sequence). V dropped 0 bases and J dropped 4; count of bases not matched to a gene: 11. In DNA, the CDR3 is TGCAGTGCTAGAGATCCGGAACTAGCGGGAGCCGGATACAATGAGCAGTTCTTC. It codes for CSARDPELAGAGYNEQFF.

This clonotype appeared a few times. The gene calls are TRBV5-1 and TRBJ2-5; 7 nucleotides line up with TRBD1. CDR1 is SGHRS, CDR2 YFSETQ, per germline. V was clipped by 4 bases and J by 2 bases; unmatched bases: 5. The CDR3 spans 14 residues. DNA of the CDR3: TGCGCCAGCAGCCGAAGACAGGGTCAAGAGACCCAGTACTTC. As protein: CASSRRQGQETQYF.

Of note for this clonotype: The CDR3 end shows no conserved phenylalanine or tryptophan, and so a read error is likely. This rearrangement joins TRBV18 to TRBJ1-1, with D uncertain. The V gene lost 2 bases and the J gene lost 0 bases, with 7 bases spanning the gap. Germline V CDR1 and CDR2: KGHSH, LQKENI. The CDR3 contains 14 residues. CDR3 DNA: TGTGCCAGCTCACCAAGGACGGTGAACACTGAAGCTTTCTTG. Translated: CASSPRTVNTEAFL.